Shown below are 17 T cell receptor beta chains from a single sample sequenced in a study of T cell changes during pregnancy in multiple sclerosis. TCRdb's copy holds only in-frame clones and misses some; the assay was immunoSEQ multiplex PCR. The sample lists 45,000 to 60,000 clones; around 89% were seen once. The input for sequencing was CD8+ T cells from peripheral blood mononuclear cells, taken in the second trimester of pregnancy. The source of these receptors is a female donor with multiple sclerosis, enrolled in a pregnancy study.

The rearrangement joins TRBV9 to TRBJ2-3; the D gene is possibly TRBD1 (5 bases). Trimming cost V 1 base and J 2 bases, with 8 bases left between them. The CDR3 is 14 residues long. Germline CDR1 SGDLS, CDR2 YYNGEE. The CDR3 region has the DNA TGTGCCAGCAGCGTACTAGGGGACACAGATACGCAGTATTTT. It specifies CASSVLGDTDTQYF.

This clone was recorded once. The CDR3 sequence is CASSLGQGLEKLFF. The CDR3 nucleotides read TGTGCCAGCAGCTTGGGACAGGGGCTTGAAAAACTGTTTTTT. J is TRBJ1-4 and V is TRBV5-5; 8 nucleotides align to TRBD1. With 0 bases clipped from V and 7 bases from J, the junction kept 2 bases outside the gene matches. Germline V CDR1 and CDR2: SGHKS, YYEKEE (reference sequence). This CDR3 has 14 amino acids.

This sequence joins TRBV19 and TRBJ2-3; TRBD1 aligns across 8 bases. The germline V gene has CDR1 LNHDA and CDR2 SQIVND (reference sequence). The V and J ends lost 7 bases and 0 bases, in that order; junction bases with no gene match: 6. The CDR3 is made up of 15 amino acids. CDR3 amino acids: CASTPDRGSTDTQYF. The CDR3 DNA is TGTGCCAGTACTCCCGACAGGGGCAGCACAGATACGCAGTATTTT.

The chain employs TRBV9 and TRBJ2-3; 7 positions match TRBD2. The CDR3 runs 16 residues. V was clipped by 3 bases and J by 0 bases; unmatched bases: 7. Germline lookup yields CDR1 SGDLS and CDR2 YYNGEE. The CDR3 DNA sequence: TGTGCCAGCAGCGGAACAGCGGGGATTAGCACAGATACGCAGTATTTT. Its protein is CASSGTAGISTDTQYF. Full variable domain (outside the CDR3, taken from reference TRBV9 and TRBJ2-3): DSGVTQTPKHLITATGQRVTLRCSPRSGDLSVYWYQQSLDQGLQFLIQYYNGEERAKGNILERFSAQQFPDLHSELNLSSLELGDSALYFCASSGTAGISTDTQYFGPGTRLTVL.

The chain is built from TRBV27 and TRBJ2-7; D is possibly TRBD1 (5 bases). Trimming removed 3 bases at V and 3 bases at J, with 9 bases between. CDR3 length equals 13 residues. Looked up from germline, CDR1 is MNHEY and CDR2 is SMNVEV (reference sequence). The CDR3 sequence is CASSLTENYEQYF. The CDR3 DNA is TGTGCCAGCAGTTTGACAGAGAACTACGAGCAGTACTTC.

The chain uses TRBV18 and TRBJ2-1; a weak D match, TRBD2 (5 bases). V shed 0 bases and J shed 8 bases, with 17 bases lying between them. The length of the CDR3 is 16 residues. CDR1 KGHSH and CDR2 LQKENI come from the germline V gene. CDR3 loop: CASSPPSGVRADEQFF. The CDR3 DNA reads as TGTGCCAGCTCACCACCCTCCGGGGTAAGGGCCGATGAGCAGTTCTTC.

CDR3 DNA: TGTGCCAGTAGTACTTCACCCTATAGCGGGGGATACAATGAGCAGTTCTTC. This sequence encodes CASSTSPYSGGYNEQFF. The chain recombines TRBV19 with TRBJ2-1; 9 positions match TRBD2. The CDR3 is made up of 17 amino acids. V shed 4 bases, J shed 4 bases, and the junction held 11 bases outside the gene matches. Germline V gene data show CDR1 as LNHDA and CDR2 as SQIVND (reference sequence).

The V and J genes are TRBV19 and TRBJ2-2; 9 bases align to TRBD2. Germline V lookup: CDR1 LNHDA, CDR2 SQIVND (reference sequence). The V gene end was trimmed by 5 bases and the J gene end by 6 bases; junction bases not matched to a gene: 7. The CDR3 length is 15 residues. For the CDR3, the DNA is TGTGCCAGTAGTGTACCGGGACTAGCCCCCGGGGAGCTGTTTTTT. Translation gives CASSVPGLAPGELFF.

This chain joins TRBV27 and TRBJ2-5; TRBD2 aligns across 8 bases. Germline V gene lookup returns CDR1 MNHEY and CDR2 SMNVEV (reference sequence). The trim removed 6 bases at V and 5 bases at J, leaving 8 bases unmatched. The CDR3 contains 14 residues. Written as DNA, the CDR3 is TGTGCCAGCAGGTCGGGAGGGAGGTTGGAGACCCAGTACTTC. Amino acid sequence: CASRSGGRLETQYF.

This clone has a single count. The genes are TRBV7-9 and TRBJ2-1; TRBD1 might be the D (6 bases). With 8 bases removed from V and 0 bases from J, the gap between germline ends came to 14 bases. Germline V lookup: CDR1 SEHNR, CDR2 FQNEAQ (reference sequence). The CDR3 spans 15 residues. In DNA, the CDR3 is TGTGCCAGCCTTACAGGGTTCAGCTCCTACAATGAGCAGTTCTTC. Its protein is CASLTGFSSYNEQFF.

DNA for the CDR3: TGTGCCAGCTCTCGTCCGGGACAGGGGAACACTGAAGCTTTCTTT. This sequence encodes CASSRPGQGNTEAFF. V usage is TRBV18 and J usage is TRBJ1-1, with 9 bases that match TRBD1. The germline V gene encodes CDR1 KGHSH and CDR2 LQKENI. This CDR3 spans 15 amino acids. Trimming removed 6 bases from V and 1 base from J; junction bases left unmatched: 6.

This rearrangement joins TRBV7-9 to TRBJ2-1; no clear D gene. V shed 3 bases and J shed 1 base, with 10 bases lying between them. The CDR3 has 15 residues. Germline assignment: CDR1 SEHNR and CDR2 FQNEAQ (reference sequence). The DNA of the CDR3 is TGTGCCAGCAGCTTCGTGGCGGCGTCCTACAATGAGCAGTTCTTC. It translates to CASSFVAASYNEQFF.

The genes are TRBV27 and TRBJ2-1; TRBD2 matches 7 bases. This CDR3 contains 13 residues. In germline, CDR1 is MNHEY, CDR2 SMNVEV (reference sequence). V was pared by 5 bases and J by 7 bases, with 5 bases of the junction left unmatched. The DNA of the CDR3 is TGTGCCAGCAGTACCCTGGGAGGGAATGAGCAGTTCTTC. Translating it yields CASSTLGGNEQFF.

In DNA form, the CDR3 reads TGTGCCAGCAGCATGGACGACCGGGACAGGGTAGGCGGCTACACCTTC. It is translated as CASSMDDRDRVGGYTF. This rearrangement joins TRBV7-9 to TRBJ1-2; 9 bases agree with TRBD1. The junction had 15 bases not matched to a gene; V was cut back by 5 bases and J by 8 bases. Germline CDR1 is SEHNR and CDR2 is FQNEAQ (reference sequence). CDR3 length: 16 amino acids.

This clone was counted a single time. CDR3 loop: CATTPGGDMEKLFF. CDR3 sequence (DNA): TGTGCCACCACCCCGGGAGGGGATATGGAAAAACTGTTTTTT. The rearrangement uses TRBV15 and TRBJ1-4; tentative D call: TRBD1 (5 bases). Germline V gives CDR1 LNHNV, CDR2 YYDKDF (reference sequence). Deletions cut 7 bases from V and 8 bases from J, with 17 bases between. The length of the CDR3 is 14 residues.

V and J are TRBV6-4 and TRBJ2-1; possible D gene TRBD2, 6 bases. The CDR3 spans 15 residues. The V gene's germline CDR1 is MRHNA and CDR2 SNTAGT. Trimming pared 5 bases from V and 4 bases from J, leaving 15 bases between. The chain's CDR3 is CASSTGTGEYNEQFF. CDR3 nucleotides: TGTGCCAGCAGTACCGGGACGGGAGAATACAATGAGCAGTTCTTC.

The chain links TRBV27 to TRBJ2-1, with TRBD1 matching over 8 bases. The CDR3 totals 14 residues. Germline loops: CDR1 MNHEY, CDR2 SMNVEV (reference sequence). V gave up 5 bases and J gave up 7 bases; unmatched junction bases: 7. The CDR3 spells CASSPGQGMNEQFF. CDR3 bases: TGTGCCAGCAGTCCTGGACAGGGTATGAATGAGCAGTTCTTC.